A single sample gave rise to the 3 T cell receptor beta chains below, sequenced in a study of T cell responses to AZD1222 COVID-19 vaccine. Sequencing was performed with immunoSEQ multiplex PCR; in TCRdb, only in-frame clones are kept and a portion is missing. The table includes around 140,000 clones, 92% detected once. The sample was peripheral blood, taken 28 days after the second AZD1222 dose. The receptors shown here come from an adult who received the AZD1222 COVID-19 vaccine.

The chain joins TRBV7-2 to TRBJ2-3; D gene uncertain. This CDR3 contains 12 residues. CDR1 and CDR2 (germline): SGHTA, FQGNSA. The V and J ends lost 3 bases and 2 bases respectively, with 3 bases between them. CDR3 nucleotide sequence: TGTGCCAGCAGCTTTGCCACAGATACGCAGTATTTT. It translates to CASSFATDTQYF.

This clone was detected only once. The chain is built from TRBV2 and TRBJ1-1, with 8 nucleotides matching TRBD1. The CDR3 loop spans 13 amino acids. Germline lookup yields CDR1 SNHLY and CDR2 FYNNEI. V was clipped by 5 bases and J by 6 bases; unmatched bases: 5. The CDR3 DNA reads TGTGCCAGCAGTCCAGGGGGCGCGGCTGAAGCTTTCTTT. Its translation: CASSPGGAAEAFF. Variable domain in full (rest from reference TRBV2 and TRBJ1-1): EPEVTQTPSHQVTQMGQEVILRCVPISNHLYFYWYRQILGQKVEFLVSFYNNEISEKSEIFDDQFSVERPDGSNFTLKIRSTKLEDSAMYFCASSPGGAAEAFFGQGTRLTVV.

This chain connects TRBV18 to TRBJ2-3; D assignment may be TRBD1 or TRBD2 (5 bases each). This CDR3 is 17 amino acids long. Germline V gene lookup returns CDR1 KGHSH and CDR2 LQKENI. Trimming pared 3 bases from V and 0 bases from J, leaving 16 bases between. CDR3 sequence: CASSPQGTLASTDTQYF. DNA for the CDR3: TGTGCCAGCTCACCTCAAGGGACGCTAGCTAGCACAGATACGCAGTATTTT.